The T cell receptor (beta chain) described here comes from a study of blood T cell dynamics during melanoma immunotherapy. Looking at the study overall: Standard first-line treatment here was pembrolizumab or nivolumab plus ipilimumab in metastatic melanoma. Points from the study as a whole: At W3, later disease-control patients showed bifurcated PBMC repertoire changes, unlike progressors. Whether repertoire-driving clones were melanoma-specific could not be determined.

Using immunoSEQ multiplex PCR, the repertoire was profiled, and TCRdb retains in-frame clones only, with some absent. This table has 11,000 to 15,000 clones, 86% appearing once. Specified time point: week 3, after first cycle of checkpoint inhibitor. Patients had no prior systemic cancer treatment, immunosuppressants or other active cancers. With regard to this clone: Its antigen is as yet unknown.

The junction had 5 bases not matched to a gene; V was cut back by 3 bases and J by 1 base. The CDR3 spans 16 residues. CDR1 is LGHNT and CDR2 is FRNRAP in the germline V gene. The J gene is TRBJ2-7, the V gene TRBV12-5; TRBD2 aligns across 11 bases. Material: blood, obtained from a patient treated with checkpoint blockade. The receptor was derived from a human donor with melanoma. The CDR3 reads CASGFQGTSGSYEQYF. DNA for the CDR3: TGTGCTAGTGGTTTCCAAGGGACTAGCGGATCCTACGAGCAGTACTTC. The full variable domain, in which reference TRBV12-5 and TRBJ2-7 provide the parts outside the CDR3, is DARVTQTPRHKVTEMGQEVTMRCQPILGHNTVFWYRQTMMQGLELLAYFRNRAPLDDSGMPKDRFSAEMPDATLATLKIQPSEPRDSAVYFCASGFQGTSGSYEQYFGPGTRLTVT.